These 24 T cell receptor beta chains originate from one sample sequenced in a study of Graves' ophthalmopathy and Graves' hyperthyroidism. From RNA, the CDR3 regions of TCR beta chains were amplified and sequenced. The workflow started with a first-round RT-PCR run with HTBI primers and then moved on to a second-round multiplex PCR. One entry per CDR3 protein, called by TCRdb with MiXCR from the multiplex PCR reads. In the table there are about 220,000 distinct CDR3 sequences, around a fifth of which are singletons. The sequenced sample consisted of peripheral blood. All receptors derive from a woman between 45 and 60 years old with Graves' ophthalmopathy.

This clonotype showed up many times. The chain uses TRBV12-5 and TRBJ1-5, with D possibly being TRBD1 (6 bases). The V and J ends lost 3 bases and 4 bases respectively, with 16 bases between them. Germline assignment: CDR1 LGHNT and CDR2 FRNRAP. The CDR3 extends over 16 amino acids. The CDR3 bases are TGTGCTAGTGGTTTCGTAGGGGGAGGCCGAAATCAGCCCCAGCATTTT. It yields the protein CASGFVGGGRNQPQHF.

The chain recombines TRBV6-5 with TRBJ1-5, with no clear D. Per germline, CDR1 MNHEY and CDR2 SVGAGI. This CDR3 has 14 residues. Deletions cut 0 bases from V and 5 bases from J, with 8 bases between. The CDR3 bases are TGTGCCAGCAGTTACTCGAACTCTGATCAGCCCCAGCATTTT. Translation gives CASSYSNSDQPQHF.

This clonotype was recorded many times. This chain uses TRBV2 with TRBJ2-7; D gene uncertain. Looked up from germline, CDR1 is SNHLY and CDR2 is FYNNEI. Trimming removed 6 bases from V and 5 bases from J, with 14 bases in between. The CDR3 covers 13 residues. The CDR3: CASRSTGPNEQYF. The CDR3 bases are TGTGCCAGCAGATCGACGGGTCCTAACGAGCAGTACTTC.

In its sample, this clonotype was seen many times. The CDR3 coding sequence is TGTGCCAGCAGTTTCCTGACCGGGACTGGTGAAGCTTTCTTT. It encodes CASSFLTGTGEAFF. This chain connects TRBV27 to TRBJ1-1, with TRBD1 as a possible D gene (5 bases). The CDR3 is 14 residues long. V was shortened by 3 bases and J by 7 bases, with 15 bases between the two germline ends. Germline V gives CDR1 MNHEY, CDR2 SMNVEV (reference sequence).

Ten or more counts support this clonotype. V and J are TRBV2 and TRBJ1-2; TRBD1 matches 7 bases. CDR1 and CDR2 from the germline V gene are SNHLY and FYNNEI. Losses at the gene ends were 6 bases for V and 4 bases for J; bases not matched to a gene: 14. CDR3 length equals 16 residues. CDR3 coding DNA: TGTGCCAGCAGGGACGAGGTGATAGGGGGCGTCTATGGCTACACCTTC. It codes for CASRDEVIGGVYGYTF. Variable domain in full (rest from reference TRBV2 and TRBJ1-2): EPEVTQTPSHQVTQMGQEVILRCVPISNHLYFYWYRQILGQKVEFLVSFYNNEISEKSEIFDDQFSVERPDGSNFTLKIRSTKLEDSAMYFCASRDEVIGGVYGYTFGSGTRLTVV.

The gene calls are TRBV12-3 or TRBV12-4 and TRBJ2-7; 10 bases agree with TRBD2. V lost 2 bases, J lost 6 bases, and 7 bases stayed unmatched. The CDR3 runs 15 residues. For the CDR3, the DNA is TGTGCCAGCAGTTTAACTAGCGGGAATACCTTCGAGCAGTACTTC. It translates to CASSLTSGNTFEQYF.

This chain links TRBV28 with TRBJ2-7, with a possible D match to TRBD1 (5 bases). Germline V lookup: CDR1 MDHEN, CDR2 SYDVKM. This CDR3 is built from 16 residues. Trimming took off 7 bases at V and 1 base at J, with 20 bases between the two ends. The CDR3 loop is CASNRPDAGPSYEQYF. The CDR3 DNA sequence: TGTGCCAGCAACCGACCAGATGCAGGGCCGTCCTACGAGCAGTACTTC. The full variable domain, in which reference TRBV28 and TRBJ2-7 provide the parts outside the CDR3, is DVKVTQSSRYLVKRTGEKVFLECVQDMDHENMFWYRQDPGLGLRLIYFSYDVKMKEKGDIPEGYSVSREKKERFSLILESASTNQTSMYLCASNRPDAGPSYEQYFGPGTRLTVT.

The chain employs TRBV2 and TRBJ1-5; D unresolved. V was shortened by 1 base and J by 5 bases, with 9 bases between the two germline ends. This CDR3 is 14 amino acids long. From germline, CDR1 is SNHLY and CDR2 FYNNEI. The CDR3 sequence is CASSEGAADQPQHF. The CDR3 nucleotides are TGTGCCAGCAGTGAAGGGGCAGCCGATCAGCCCCAGCATTTT.

This clonotype occurred a few times. The chain combines TRBV6-1 with TRBJ1-5, with unresolved D. Trimming removed 8 bases from V and 5 bases from J, with 13 bases in between. The CDR3 spans 13 residues. Looked up from germline, CDR1 is MNHNS and CDR2 is SASEGT. The CDR3 DNA is TGTGCCAGCGTCCCGGACTTTTATCAGCCCCAGCATTTT. It encodes CASVPDFYQPQHF.

This clonotype was counted a single time. The chain uses TRBV6-4 and TRBJ1-1, with unresolved D. Germline CDR1 and CDR2: MRHNA and SNTAGT. Between the trimmed V and J ends, which lost 11 bases and 0 bases, there was a span of 13 bases. CDR3 length: 13 residues. The DNA of the CDR3 is TGTGCCGGATCGGTAGGGATGAACACTGAAGCTTTCTTT. Amino acids: CAGSVGMNTEAFF.

About this clonotype itself: A clone one base away is much larger, so this may be a read error. The gene calls are TRBV30 and TRBJ2-7; D perhaps matches TRBD1 (5 bases). This CDR3 is built from 13 residues. The V gene's germline CDR1 is GTSNPN and CDR2 SVGIG (reference sequence). Trimming removed 3 bases from V and 3 bases from J, with 12 bases in between. CDR3 nucleotide sequence: TGTGCCTGGAGCAGGACATGGGGCTACGAGCAGTACTTC. Translated, it gives CAWSRTWGYEQYF.

This chain uses TRBV6-1 with TRBJ2-5; D gene uncertain. CDR3 length: 16 residues. The V and J ends lost 5 bases and 1 base respectively, with 17 bases between them. Germline lookup yields CDR1 MNHNS and CDR2 SASEGT. The CDR3 DNA is TGTGCCAGCAGTCCTCGGTTCTTCCAATCCCAAGAGACCCAGTACTTC. It translates to CASSPRFFQSQETQYF.

This clonotype was counted between two and nine times. CDR3 sequence: CASVHWGGQTSGGNQPQHF. CDR3 nucleotides: TGCGCCAGCGTACATTGGGGGGGACAGACCTCGGGGGGCAATCAGCCCCAGCATTTT. This chain links TRBV5-1 with TRBJ1-5, with 7 bases matching TRBD1. The CDR3 is 19 residues long. Germline V gene data show CDR1 as SGHRS and CDR2 as YFSETQ. The junction had 21 bases not matched to a gene; V was cut back by 7 bases and J by 2 bases.

This clonotype was observed a handful of times. The chain has TRBV6-1 and TRBJ2-4, with 7 bases lining up with TRBD1. The CDR3 contains 16 residues. The V gene's germline CDR1 is MNHNS and CDR2 SASEGT. V lost 1 base and J lost 0; bases outside the gene matches: 3. CDR3 coding DNA: TGTGCCAGCAGTGAAGAGGGGGCAGTAGCCAAAAACATTCAGTACTTC. It is translated as CASSEEGAVAKNIQYF.

This clonotype was observed at least ten times. CDR3 coding DNA: TGTGCCACCAGCAGAGACAGGGGGTCACACGAGCAGTACTTC. Translated: CATSRDRGSHEQYF. V gene TRBV15 combines with J gene TRBJ2-7; 7 bases line up with TRBD1. The CDR3 is 14 amino acids. With 0 bases clipped from V and 5 bases from J, the junction kept 4 bases outside the gene matches. Germline lookup yields CDR1 LNHNV and CDR2 YYDKDF (reference sequence).

This clonotype was found a few times. V gene TRBV15 combines with J gene TRBJ2-7, with 7 bases fitting TRBD1. V was clipped by 4 bases and J by 3 bases; unmatched bases: 18. CDR3 length: 18 residues. From germline, CDR1 is LNHNV and CDR2 YYDKDF (reference sequence). CDR3 DNA: TGTGCCACCAGCATAGATAATCGCCCGGACAGGTTTGGCTACGAGCAGTACTTC. Translating gives CATSIDNRPDRFGYEQYF.

In this sample, this clonotype turned up many times. The chain has TRBV14 and TRBJ2-7; 9 bases are shared with TRBD2. CDR3 length: 16 amino acids. The trim removed 0 bases at V and 3 bases at J, leaving 6 bases unmatched. Germline CDR1 and CDR2: SGHDN and FVKESK. The CDR3: CASSQDRLAGSYEQYF. CDR3 in DNA: TGTGCCAGCAGCCAAGATAGGCTAGCGGGGAGCTACGAGCAGTACTTC.

This clonotype was counted at least ten times. The chain uses TRBV9 and TRBJ2-7; no reliable D call. Trimming stripped 0 bases from V and 1 base from J, with 8 bases between. The germline V gene has CDR1 SGDLS and CDR2 YYNGEE. The CDR3 runs 14 residues. The CDR3: CASSVGQESYEQYF. For the CDR3, the DNA is TGTGCCAGCAGCGTAGGGCAGGAATCCTACGAGCAGTACTTC.

This clonotype was observed a few times. Here the CDR3 DNA reads TGCAGTGCTCAAAGCTCGAGCGGGACCCTCGAGCAGTACTTC. Translation: CSAQSSSGTLEQYF. The chain has TRBV20-1 and TRBJ2-7, with TRBD2 identical over 7 bases. Germline CDR1 reads DFQATT; CDR2 reads SNEGSKA (reference sequence). The CDR3 has 14 residues. J lost 6 bases, V lost 5 bases, and 13 bases had no gene match.

Only a few counts were recorded for this clonotype. CDR3 nucleotides: TGCGCCAGCAGCCGAACAGGGGCCTCCCAAGAGACCCAGTACTTC. Its protein product is CASSRTGASQETQYF. The V call is TRBV5-1, the J call TRBJ2-5; 7 bases fit TRBD1. The CDR3 spans 15 residues. V was clipped by 4 bases and J by 1 base; unmatched bases: 7. CDR1 SGHRS and CDR2 YFSETQ come from the germline V gene.

There are a few counts of this clonotype. One end of the junction varies from germline; a read error may be responsible. The chain uses TRBV29-1 and TRBJ2-4; D might be TRBD2 (6 bases). The CDR3 is 17 residues long. Germline CDR1 and CDR2: SQVTM and ANQGSEA. The CDR3 coding sequence is TGCAGCGTTGTCCCGGCTAAGCGGGTTAGGGCCAAAAACATTCAGTGCTTC. Translating it yields CSVVPAKRVRAKNIQCF.

This clonotype was picked up many times. This chain uses TRBV28 with TRBJ2-4, with D perhaps matching TRBD1 (6 bases). V lost 1 base and J lost 1, with 14 bases in between. The CDR3 length is 17 residues. Per the germline V gene, CDR1 is MDHEN and CDR2 is SYDVKM. The CDR3 nucleotides read TGTGCCAGCAGTTTATTGCGAGCTCAGGGGGCCAAAAACATTCAGTACTTC. This translates into CASSLLRAQGAKNIQYF.

The sample holds many counts of this clonotype. V usage is TRBV12-3 or TRBV12-4 and J usage is TRBJ2-5; 14 nucleotides line up with TRBD2. This CDR3 is 15 amino acids long. The V segment lost 5 bases and the J segment 5 bases; nucleotides outside the gene matches: 4. The CDR3 DNA sequence: TGTGCCAGCAGTAGGACTAGCGGGAGGAGGGAGACCCAGTACTTC. It specifies CASSRTSGRRETQYF.

This clonotype appeared many times. The chain recombines TRBV10-3 with TRBJ2-7; the D gene is possibly TRBD1 (6 bases). Germline-derived CDR1 and CDR2 are ENHRY and SYGVKD. The germline V and J ends were trimmed by 8 bases and 4 bases, with 12 bases remaining between them. The CDR3 loop spans 12 amino acids. The CDR3 reads CAIWSQGYEQYF. The CDR3, as DNA: TGTGCCATCTGGTCTCAGGGGTACGAGCAGTACTTC.